This T cell receptor (beta chain) derives from a study of shared clonotypes between healthy human individuals. Study-level background: Donors were a couple of women and a few men aged 18 to 49. Findings of the study overall: Since donors were few, the genetic and exposure-history diversity represented was limited.

Clones were sequenced by immunoSEQ multiplex PCR, and TCRdb holds only the in-frame ones, with some missing. The table includes 2 million to 2.5 million clones, 90% to 96% detected once. This CDR3 spans 14 amino acids. Germline-derived CDR1 and CDR2 are MDHEN and SYDVKM. Trimming took off 2 bases at V and 2 bases at J, with 10 bases between the two ends. This clone was seen a single time. Its cognate antigen is unknown. Source material: naive CD4+ T cells sorted from blood. As to subset: CD45RA+ positively selected. The V call is TRBV28, the J call TRBJ2-7; D remains unclear. The clonotype comes from a man in his late teens or twenties in good health. Written as DNA, the CDR3 is TGTGCCAGCAGTTTACCTTCCACCCCCTACGAGCAGTACTTC. This gives the protein CASSLPSTPYEQYF.